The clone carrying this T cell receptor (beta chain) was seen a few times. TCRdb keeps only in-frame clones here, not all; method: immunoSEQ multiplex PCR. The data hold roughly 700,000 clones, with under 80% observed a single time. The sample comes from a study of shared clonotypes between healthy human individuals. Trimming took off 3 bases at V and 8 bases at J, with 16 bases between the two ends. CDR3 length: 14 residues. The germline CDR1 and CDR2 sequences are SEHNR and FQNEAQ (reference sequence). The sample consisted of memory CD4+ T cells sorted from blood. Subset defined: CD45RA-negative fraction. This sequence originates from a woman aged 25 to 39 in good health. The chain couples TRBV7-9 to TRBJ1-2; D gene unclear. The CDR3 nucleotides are TGTGCCAGCAGCTTCTCCAGTAAGCTGGAAGGCTACACCTTC. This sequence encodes CASSFSSKLEGYTF.